The rows below give T cell receptor beta chains drawn from one sample of a study of radiotherapy plus CTLA-4 blockade in lung cancer. TCRdb keeps only in-frame clones here, not all; method: immunoSEQ multiplex PCR. The sample has 51,000 or so clones; roughly three quarters are singletons. The material sequenced was peripheral blood, taken from a patient treated with radiotherapy plus ipilimumab. The receptors derive from a human donor with non-small cell lung cancer who had stable disease on radiotherapy plus ipilimumab. Each CDR3 is given with its conserved first and last residue. D genes are given only for firm matches. Expanded clones are given a class, and other clones once, few, many or no size at all.

J: TRBJ2-1; V: TRBV6-5; size: few; D: -; DNA: TGTGCCATCAGTGTCGGAAATGAGCAGTTCTTC; CDR3: CAISVGNEQFF
J: TRBJ1-2; V: TRBV27; size: -; D: TRBD1; DNA: TGTGCCAGCGGGACAGTTGGCGGCTACACCTTC; CDR3: CASGTVGGYTF
J: TRBJ1-3; V: TRBV4-3; size: -; D: -; DNA: TGCGCCAGCAGCCAAGGGATAGGGACTGGAAACACCATATATTTT; CDR3: CASSQGIGTGNTIYF
J: TRBJ1-1; V: TRBV25-1; size: -; D: -; DNA: TGTGCCAGCATTGGGGTGGGGGCCAGTGAAGCTTTCTTT; CDR3: CASIGVGASEAFF
J: TRBJ1-2; V: TRBV14; size: -; D: -; DNA: TGTGCCAGCAGCCAAGTGTCAGGGCTCGGCTATGGCTACACCTTC; CDR3: CASSQVSGLGYGYTF
J: TRBJ2-3; V: TRBV29-1; size: -; D: -; DNA: TGCAGCGTTCACCTTACATCAGATACGCAGTATTTT; CDR3: CSVHLTSDTQYF
J: TRBJ1-5; V: TRBV19; size: -; D: -; DNA: TGTGCCAGTACCCCGGACCGAAGCAATCAGCCCCAGCATTTT; CDR3: CASTPDRSNQPQHF
J: TRBJ1-4; V: TRBV29-1; size: -; D: -; DNA: TGCAGCGTTGATGCTGGGCGCGCAACTAATGAAAAACTGTTTTTT; CDR3: CSVDAGRATNEKLFF
J: TRBJ2-3; V: TRBV7-2; size: -; D: -; DNA: TGTGCCAGCAGCTTAGTCCCTCTCTGGGGGGATACGCAGTATTTT; CDR3: CASSLVPLWGDTQYF
J: TRBJ2-5; V: TRBV7-9; size: -; D: TRBD1; DNA: TGTGCCAGCAGCTTATACAAGACAGGGGACGAGACCCAGTACTTC; CDR3: CASSLYKTGDETQYF
J: TRBJ1-1; V: TRBV6-1; size: -; D: -; DNA: TGTGCCAGCAGTGGTGGGAACACTGAAGCTTTCTTT; CDR3: CASSGGNTEAFF
J: TRBJ1-4; V: TRBV2; size: -; D: -; DNA: TGTGCCAGCAGTAGGACAGCAACTAATGAAAAACTGTTTTTT; CDR3: CASSRTATNEKLFF
J: TRBJ2-1; V: TRBV19; size: -; D: -; DNA: TGTGCCAGTTCAGCGGGACAGCCGTTCTTC; CDR3: CASSAGQPFF
J: TRBJ2-2; V: TRBV10-2; size: once; D: -; DNA: TGCGCCGGACGCGGCCCTGCGAACACCGGGGAGCTGTTTTTT; CDR3: CAGRGPANTGELFF
J: TRBJ2-3; V: TRBV5-1; size: medium-sized; D: TRBD2; DNA: TGCGCCAGCAGCGGCGGGGGGACAGATACGCAGTATTTT; CDR3: CASSGGGTDTQYF
J: TRBJ2-7; V: TRBV30; size: -; D: TRBD2; DNA: TGTGCCTGGAGTGTGGGGGGGGGATTCTCCTACGAGCAGTACTTC; CDR3: CAWSVGGGFSYEQYF
J: TRBJ1-4; V: TRBV15; size: -; D: -; DNA: TGTGCCACCAGCCCGGGCGGGGCAACTAATGAAAAACTGTTTTTT; CDR3: CATSPGGATNEKLFF
J: TRBJ1-1; V: TRBV4-2; size: once; D: -; DNA: TGTGCCAGCAGCCAAGACAGGAACACTGAAGCTTTCTTT; CDR3: CASSQDRNTEAFF
J: TRBJ1-3; V: TRBV29-1; size: -; D: TRBD1; DNA: TGCAGCGCCCTACCCGACAGGGGAGGTGGAAACACCATATATTTT; CDR3: CSALPDRGGGNTIYF
J: TRBJ2-6; V: TRBV5-1; size: -; D: TRBD1; DNA: TGCGCCAGCAGCGCGACCGGGACAGGGTTAGGTTCTGGGGCCAACGTCCTGACTTTC; CDR3: CASSATGTGLGSGANVLTF
J: TRBJ1-2; V: TRBV28; size: -; D: TRBD1; DNA: TGTGCCAGCAGTGTACAGGGACAGGGCTACACCTTC; CDR3: CASSVQGQGYTF
J: TRBJ2-5; V: TRBV28; size: -; D: -; DNA: TGTGCCAGCAGCTCCGGACAGACGAAAGAGACCCAGTACTTC; CDR3: CASSSGQTKETQYF
J: TRBJ1-1; V: TRBV27; size: -; D: -; DNA: TGTGCCAGCAGTTTAGGCGCCAATAAAGCTTTCTTT; CDR3: CASSLGANKAFF